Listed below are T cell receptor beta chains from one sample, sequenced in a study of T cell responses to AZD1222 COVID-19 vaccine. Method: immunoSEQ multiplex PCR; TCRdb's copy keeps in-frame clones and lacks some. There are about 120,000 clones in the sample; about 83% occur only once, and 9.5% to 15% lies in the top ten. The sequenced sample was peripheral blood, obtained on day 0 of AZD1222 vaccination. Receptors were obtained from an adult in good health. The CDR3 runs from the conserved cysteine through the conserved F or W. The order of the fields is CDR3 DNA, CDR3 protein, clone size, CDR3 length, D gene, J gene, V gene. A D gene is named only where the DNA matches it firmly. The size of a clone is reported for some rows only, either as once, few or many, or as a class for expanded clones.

cdr3_nt: TGTGCCAGCTCACCAGGCGGGAGGGGCGCAGATACGCAGTATTTT; cdr3_aa: CASSPGGRGADTQYF; clone_size: NA; cdr3_length: 15; d_call: TRBD2; j_call: TRBJ2-3; v_call: TRBV18
cdr3_nt: TGTGCCAGCAGCCCCAGGGGGGCCCCCTATGGCTACACCTTC; cdr3_aa: CASSPRGAPYGYTF; clone_size: NA; cdr3_length: 14; d_call: TRBD1; j_call: TRBJ1-2; v_call: TRBV3-1/TRBV3-2
cdr3_nt: TGTGCCAGCAGCTTAAACATAGCAGGTGGGACTGAAGCTTTCTTT; cdr3_aa: CASSLNIAGGTEAFF; clone_size: NA; cdr3_length: 15; d_call: NA; j_call: TRBJ1-1; v_call: TRBV7-2
cdr3_nt: TGTGCCAGCAGTGACTTGGGACAGCAGTTCTTC; cdr3_aa: CASSDLGQQFF; clone_size: NA; cdr3_length: 11; d_call: NA; j_call: TRBJ2-1; v_call: TRBV6-4
cdr3_nt: TGTGCCAGCAGCAGTGGACCTTATAATTCACCCCTCCACTTT; cdr3_aa: CASSSGPYNSPLHF; clone_size: NA; cdr3_length: 14; d_call: NA; j_call: TRBJ1-6; v_call: TRBV5-6
cdr3_nt: TGCGCCAGCAGGCCTAGCGGGTCAGGGGGCTATGGCTACACCTTC; cdr3_aa: CASRPSGSGGYGYTF; clone_size: NA; cdr3_length: 15; d_call: TRBD1; j_call: TRBJ1-2; v_call: TRBV5-1
cdr3_nt: TGCGCCAGCAGCCTGGATATTTTAGGGAACACCGGGGAGCTGTTTTTT; cdr3_aa: CASSLDILGNTGELFF; clone_size: NA; cdr3_length: 16; d_call: NA; j_call: TRBJ2-2; v_call: TRBV5-1
cdr3_nt: TGCGCCAGCAGCTTCAAGGTACGGTCCGGAAGCACAGATACGCAGTATTTT; cdr3_aa: CASSFKVRSGSTDTQYF; clone_size: NA; cdr3_length: 17; d_call: NA; j_call: TRBJ2-3; v_call: TRBV5-1
cdr3_nt: TGTGCCAGCAGCCTGGACAGGGGCCCCACCGGGGAGCTGTTTTTT; cdr3_aa: CASSLDRGPTGELFF; clone_size: NA; cdr3_length: 15; d_call: TRBD1; j_call: TRBJ2-2; v_call: TRBV7-9
cdr3_nt: TGCGCCAGCAGCTCGGGACAGGGGGGCAGTCAGCCCCAGCATTTT; cdr3_aa: CASSSGQGGSQPQHF; clone_size: NA; cdr3_length: 15; d_call: TRBD1; j_call: TRBJ1-5; v_call: TRBV5-1
cdr3_nt: TGCGCCAGCAGCTTGGAAAGATCTGAGACCCAGTACTTC; cdr3_aa: CASSLERSETQYF; clone_size: once; cdr3_length: 13; d_call: NA; j_call: TRBJ2-5; v_call: TRBV5-1
cdr3_nt: TGTGCCAGCAGTTTAATGGGTACCGGGGAGCTGTTTTTT; cdr3_aa: CASSLMGTGELFF; clone_size: few; cdr3_length: 13; d_call: NA; j_call: TRBJ2-2; v_call: TRBV28
cdr3_nt: TGTGCCATCAGTGATTCATTGAGGGTCGATGAGCAGTTCTTC; cdr3_aa: CAISDSLRVDEQFF; clone_size: once; cdr3_length: 14; d_call: NA; j_call: TRBJ2-1; v_call: TRBV10-3
cdr3_nt: TGTGCCAGCAGTCCTCGGACATTTTATAGCAATCAGCCCCAGCATTTT; cdr3_aa: CASSPRTFYSNQPQHF; clone_size: once; cdr3_length: 16; d_call: NA; j_call: TRBJ1-5; v_call: TRBV2
cdr3_nt: TGTGCCAGCAGCCCTAACGGCCTATCAACGGATGAGCAGTTCTTC; cdr3_aa: CASSPNGLSTDEQFF; clone_size: NA; cdr3_length: 15; d_call: NA; j_call: TRBJ2-1; v_call: TRBV7-9
cdr3_nt: TGTGCCAGCAGCGCTCTGGGGAGCAATCAGCCCCAGCATTTT; cdr3_aa: CASSALGSNQPQHF; clone_size: NA; cdr3_length: 14; d_call: NA; j_call: TRBJ1-5; v_call: TRBV7-9
cdr3_nt: TGCGCCAGCAGCCAGGGGGGTGTGCAGGCCTTAATCGGAGAGACCCAGTACTTC; cdr3_aa: CASSQGGVQALIGETQYF; clone_size: NA; cdr3_length: 18; d_call: NA; j_call: TRBJ2-5; v_call: TRBV4-1
cdr3_nt: TGTGCCAGTAGTATAGGGTACCGACAGCCCCAGCATTTT; cdr3_aa: CASSIGYRQPQHF; clone_size: NA; cdr3_length: 13; d_call: NA; j_call: TRBJ1-5; v_call: TRBV19
cdr3_nt: TGTGCCAGCAGCCCTAGCGGGACCTCCTACGAGCAGTACTTC; cdr3_aa: CASSPSGTSYEQYF; clone_size: NA; cdr3_length: 14; d_call: TRBD2; j_call: TRBJ2-7; v_call: TRBV5-4
cdr3_nt: TGTGCCAGTACCAACCGACAGGGGGTTGTTGATTCACCCCTCCACTTT; cdr3_aa: CASTNRQGVVDSPLHF; clone_size: once; cdr3_length: 16; d_call: TRBD1; j_call: TRBJ1-6; v_call: TRBV19
cdr3_nt: TGTGCCAGCAGCCAAGCCCCCGGGGGGCAGGGGTACGAGCAGTACTTC; cdr3_aa: CASSQAPGGQGYEQYF; clone_size: NA; cdr3_length: 16; d_call: NA; j_call: TRBJ2-7; v_call: TRBV4-2
cdr3_nt: TGTGCCATCAGTGAGTTGTTGACAGGACCCTACAATGAGCAGTTCTTC; cdr3_aa: CAISELLTGPYNEQFF; clone_size: NA; cdr3_length: 16; d_call: NA; j_call: TRBJ2-1; v_call: TRBV10-3
cdr3_nt: TGCGCCAGCAGCCAAGTAGGGCAGCTCACTGAAGCTTTCTTT; cdr3_aa: CASSQVGQLTEAFF; clone_size: NA; cdr3_length: 14; d_call: NA; j_call: TRBJ1-1; v_call: TRBV4-3
cdr3_nt: TGTGCCAGCAGTTCCCCCGGGACCATGGAAGCTTTCTTT; cdr3_aa: CASSSPGTMEAFF; clone_size: NA; cdr3_length: 13; d_call: NA; j_call: TRBJ1-1; v_call: TRBV28
cdr3_nt: TGTGCCAGCAGCTTAGGGGGACTGACTAGCGGGGGACAGTTCTTC; cdr3_aa: CASSLGGLTSGGQFF; clone_size: NA; cdr3_length: 15; d_call: TRBD2; j_call: TRBJ2-1; v_call: TRBV7-9
cdr3_nt: TGCGCCAGCAGGACGGAGGGCTATGGCTACACCTTC; cdr3_aa: CASRTEGYGYTF; clone_size: NA; cdr3_length: 12; d_call: NA; j_call: TRBJ1-2; v_call: TRBV5-1
cdr3_nt: TGTGCCTGGAGTCAACAGGGTACTCAGCCCCAGCATTTT; cdr3_aa: CAWSQQGTQPQHF; clone_size: NA; cdr3_length: 13; d_call: NA; j_call: TRBJ1-5; v_call: TRBV30
cdr3_nt: TGTGCCACCAGTGGTACGGAGGACCTTTTGAATACGCAGTATTTT; cdr3_aa: CATSGTEDLLNTQYF; clone_size: many; cdr3_length: 15; d_call: NA; j_call: TRBJ2-3; v_call: TRBV24-1
cdr3_nt: TGTGCCACCAGTGAAGGCAGACACAATGAGCAGTTCTTC; cdr3_aa: CATSEGRHNEQFF; clone_size: NA; cdr3_length: 13; d_call: NA; j_call: TRBJ2-1; v_call: TRBV24-1
cdr3_nt: TGTGCCACCAGCTCGGGGGACAGCTCCTACAATGAGCAGTTCTTC; cdr3_aa: CATSSGDSSYNEQFF; clone_size: NA; cdr3_length: 15; d_call: NA; j_call: TRBJ2-1; v_call: TRBV24-1
cdr3_nt: TGTGCCAGTAGTTTAGGGCAGTTCTCCTACGAGCAGTACTTC; cdr3_aa: CASSLGQFSYEQYF; clone_size: NA; cdr3_length: 14; d_call: NA; j_call: TRBJ2-7; v_call: TRBV19
cdr3_nt: TGCGCCAGCAGCTTGAGCGCAGGGGTCACAGATACGCAGTATTTT; cdr3_aa: CASSLSAGVTDTQYF; clone_size: NA; cdr3_length: 15; d_call: NA; j_call: TRBJ2-3; v_call: TRBV5-1
cdr3_nt: TGTGCCAGCAGTCGGCCGGGGCAGGGGAGGGGAAACACCATATATTTT; cdr3_aa: CASSRPGQGRGNTIYF; clone_size: NA; cdr3_length: 16; d_call: NA; j_call: TRBJ1-3; v_call: TRBV28
cdr3_nt: TGTGCCAGCAGCTCTGGACAGAATAGCAATCAGCCCCAGCATTTT; cdr3_aa: CASSSGQNSNQPQHF; clone_size: NA; cdr3_length: 15; d_call: NA; j_call: TRBJ1-5; v_call: TRBV7-9
cdr3_nt: TGTGCCAGTAGTATATCACCGAACACCGGGGAGCTGTTTTTT; cdr3_aa: CASSISPNTGELFF; clone_size: NA; cdr3_length: 14; d_call: NA; j_call: TRBJ2-2; v_call: TRBV19
cdr3_nt: TGTGCCAGCAGCGTAGCAGGGACTAGCGGGTCTAAAAGGGACGAGCAGTACTTC; cdr3_aa: CASSVAGTSGSKRDEQYF; clone_size: NA; cdr3_length: 18; d_call: TRBD2; j_call: TRBJ2-7; v_call: TRBV9
cdr3_nt: TGCAGCGTTCTCACCCAATCCTACGAGCAGTACTTC; cdr3_aa: CSVLTQSYEQYF; clone_size: NA; cdr3_length: 12; d_call: NA; j_call: TRBJ2-7; v_call: TRBV29-1
cdr3_nt: TGTGCCAGCAGCCAAATTACGACAGGGCTCTCTGGAAACACCATATATTTT; cdr3_aa: CASSQITTGLSGNTIYF; clone_size: NA; cdr3_length: 17; d_call: TRBD1; j_call: TRBJ1-3; v_call: TRBV14
cdr3_nt: TGTGCCAGTAGTATACGTGCGGAAACAGATACGCAGTATTTT; cdr3_aa: CASSIRAETDTQYF; clone_size: NA; cdr3_length: 14; d_call: NA; j_call: TRBJ2-3; v_call: TRBV19